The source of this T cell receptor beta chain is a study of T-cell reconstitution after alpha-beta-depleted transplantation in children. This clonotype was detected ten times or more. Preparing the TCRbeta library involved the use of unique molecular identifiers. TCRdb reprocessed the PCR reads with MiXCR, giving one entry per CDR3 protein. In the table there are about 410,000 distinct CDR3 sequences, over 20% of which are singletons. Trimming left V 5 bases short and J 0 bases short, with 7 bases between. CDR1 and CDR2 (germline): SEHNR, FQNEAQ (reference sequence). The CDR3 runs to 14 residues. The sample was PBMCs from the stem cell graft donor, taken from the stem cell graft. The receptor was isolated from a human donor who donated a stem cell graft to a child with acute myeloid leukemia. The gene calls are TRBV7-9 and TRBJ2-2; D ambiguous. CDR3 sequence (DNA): TGTGCCAGCAGCCCAGAAACGAACACCGGGGAGCTGTTTTTT. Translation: CASSPETNTGELFF.